This is a list of T cell receptor beta chains from one sample in a study of T cell responses to AZD1222 COVID-19 vaccine. Generated by immunoSEQ multiplex PCR, the TCRdb table keeps only in-frame clones and is missing some. The table lists around 63,000 clones, 85% of them singletons, with roughly 19% in the top ten. The sequencing used peripheral blood, collected on day 0 of AZD1222 vaccination. All receptors come from an adult in good health. Both conserved end residues are trimmed from each CDR3.

j_gene	v_gene	CDR3aa
TRBJ1-5	TRBV7-2	ASSLSGGQPQH
TRBJ2-7	TRBV7-9	ASRAQAPSAYEQY
TRBJ1-2	TRBV28	ASSYWGGSGYT
TRBJ1-2	TRBV7-9	ASSLGGGALNYGYT
TRBJ2-7	TRBV29-1	SVEGQSYEQY
TRBJ1-1	TRBV29-1	SVERQGQFSTEAF
TRBJ2-3	TRBV7-9	ASSLTDTQY
TRBJ1-3	TRBV30	AWTKIDRGGNTIY
TRBJ1-1	TRBV27	ASSSGVKEAF
TRBJ2-3	TRBV20-1	SKRATDTQY
TRBJ1-3	TRBV5-4	ASSFSGGSGNTIY
TRBJ1-5	TRBV4-2	ASSQDVAQPQH
TRBJ2-1	TRBV27	ASSLLSRGGHNEQF
TRBJ1-5	TRBV4-1	ASSQAALGNQPQH
TRBJ1-2	TRBV11-2	ASSLVKLGQGLGYGYT
TRBJ1-3	TRBV6-5	ASSYSGPSGNTIY
TRBJ1-5	TRBV20-1	SASWGINQPQH
TRBJ2-5	TRBV29-1	SVDSPGAQETQY
TRBJ2-7	TRBV10-2	ASSADSSYEQY
TRBJ2-3	TRBV7-2	ASSLASRGSTDTQY
TRBJ2-1	TRBV7-9	ASSSPGGEYNEQF
TRBJ1-3	TRBV11-2	ASSSRGLSGNTIY
TRBJ1-4	TRBV7-2	ASSLAGLQGIREKLF
TRBJ1-1	TRBV13	ASSSSDAPGGFNTEAF
TRBJ1-4	TRBV6-5	ASSYSIYATNEKLF
TRBJ1-2	TRBV28	ASNPKILGGPPYGYT
TRBJ1-1	TRBV7-2	ASRAGNTEAF
TRBJ1-3	TRBV5-4	ASSPGPLSGNTIY
TRBJ1-2	TRBV19	ASSIGVRNVGFGYT
TRBJ2-1	TRBV11-3	ASSLDWGEQF
TRBJ1-4	TRBV19	ASSIPTQAGLEKLF
TRBJ1-2	TRBV5-6	ASSSGQSYGYT
TRBJ2-7	TRBV11-2	ASSLVPGSEQY
TRBJ2-7	TRBV6-5	ASRAGTAPVYEQY
TRBJ1-2	TRBV30	AWMFGMDYGYT
TRBJ2-7	TRBV6-6	ASSTRQGSYEQY
TRBJ1-5	TRBV6-5	ASNPSNQPQH
TRBJ2-7	TRBV11-1	ASSLGYSEQY
TRBJ1-3	TRBV6-6	ASSRRTGSPIHSGNTIY
TRBJ2-5	TRBV24-1	ATSDLQGARETQY
TRBJ2-2	TRBV5-1	ASSLSSGGRTGELF
TRBJ1-4	TRBV25-1	ASSGTLDRFNEKLF
TRBJ1-5	TRBV21-1	ASSKARGALGPQH